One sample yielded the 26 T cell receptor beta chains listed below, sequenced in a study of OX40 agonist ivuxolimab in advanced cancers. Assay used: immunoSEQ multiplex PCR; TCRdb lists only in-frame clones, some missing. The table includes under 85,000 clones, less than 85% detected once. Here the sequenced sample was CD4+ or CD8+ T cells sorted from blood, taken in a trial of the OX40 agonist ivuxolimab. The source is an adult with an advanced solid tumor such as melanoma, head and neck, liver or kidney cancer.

The CDR3 spells CATSRGDSQYNEQFF. The CDR3, as DNA: TGTGCCACCAGCAGAGGTGACTCGCAATACAATGAGCAGTTCTTC. V and J are TRBV15 and TRBJ2-1; D gene ambiguous. Germline CDR1 is LNHNV and CDR2 is YYDKDF (reference sequence). CDR3 length: 15 residues. Trimming shortened V by 1 base and J by 4 bases, and 11 bases separated the two germline ends. Drawing the rest from reference TRBV15 and TRBJ2-1, the complete variable domain is DAMVIQNPRYQVTQFGKPVTLSCSQTLNHNVMYWYQQKSSQAPKLLFHYYDKDFNNEADTPDNFQSRRPNTSFCFLDIRSPGLGDTAMYLCATSRGDSQYNEQFFGPGTRLTVL.

CDR3 in DNA: TGTGCCAGTAGTATTCGCGCGGGCCGGGGCGAGCAGTACTTC. Protein product: CASSIRAGRGEQYF. V is TRBV19 and J is TRBJ2-7, with D perhaps matching TRBD2 (5 bases). The CDR3 contains 14 residues. Germline values: CDR1 LNHDA, CDR2 SQIVND (reference sequence). The V and J ends lost 3 bases and 6 bases respectively, with 15 bases between them.

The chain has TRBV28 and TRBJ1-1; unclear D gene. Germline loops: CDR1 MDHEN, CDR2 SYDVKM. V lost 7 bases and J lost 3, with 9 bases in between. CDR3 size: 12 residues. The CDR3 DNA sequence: TGTGCCAGCACGCTGGGGTACACTGAAGCTTTCTTT. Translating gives CASTLGYTEAFF.

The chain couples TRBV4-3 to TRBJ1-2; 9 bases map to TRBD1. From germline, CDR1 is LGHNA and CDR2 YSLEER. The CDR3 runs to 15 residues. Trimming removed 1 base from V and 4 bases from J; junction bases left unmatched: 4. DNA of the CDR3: TGCGCCAGCAGCCAAGCTACAGGGGGCGGCTATGGCTACACCTTC. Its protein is CASSQATGGGYGYTF.

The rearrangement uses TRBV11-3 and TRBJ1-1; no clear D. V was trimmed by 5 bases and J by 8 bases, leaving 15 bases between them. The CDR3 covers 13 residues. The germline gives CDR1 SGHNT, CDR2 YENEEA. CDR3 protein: CASSPRLESEAFF. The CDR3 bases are TGTGCCAGCAGCCCCCGATTGGAGTCCGAAGCTTTCTTT.

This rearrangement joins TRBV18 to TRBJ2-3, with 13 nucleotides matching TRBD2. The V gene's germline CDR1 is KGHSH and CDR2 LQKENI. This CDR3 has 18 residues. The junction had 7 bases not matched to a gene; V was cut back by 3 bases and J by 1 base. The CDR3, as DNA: TGTGCCAGCTCACCCGGACTAGCGGGGGTGTGGGGCACAGATACGCAGTATTTT. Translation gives CASSPGLAGVWGTDTQYF.

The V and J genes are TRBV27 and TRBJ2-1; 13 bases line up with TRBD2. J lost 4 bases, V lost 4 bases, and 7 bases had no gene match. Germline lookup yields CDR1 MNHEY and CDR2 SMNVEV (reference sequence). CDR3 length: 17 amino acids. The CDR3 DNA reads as TGTGCCAGCAGTTCGTACAGGACTAGCGGGAGTTACAATGAGCAGTTCTTC. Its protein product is CASSSYRTSGSYNEQFF.

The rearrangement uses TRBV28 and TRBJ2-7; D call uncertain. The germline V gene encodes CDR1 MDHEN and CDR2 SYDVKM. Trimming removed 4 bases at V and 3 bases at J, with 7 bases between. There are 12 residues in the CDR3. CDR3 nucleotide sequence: TGTGCCAGCAGTTGGAAGGGCTACGAGCAGTACTTC. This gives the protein CASSWKGYEQYF.

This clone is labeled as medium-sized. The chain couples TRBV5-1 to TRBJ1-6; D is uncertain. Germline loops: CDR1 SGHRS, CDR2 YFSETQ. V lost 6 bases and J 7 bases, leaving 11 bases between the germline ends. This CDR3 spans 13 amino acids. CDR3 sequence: CASNDGGNSPLHF. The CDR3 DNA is TGCGCCAGCAATGATGGAGGGAATTCACCCCTCCACTTT.

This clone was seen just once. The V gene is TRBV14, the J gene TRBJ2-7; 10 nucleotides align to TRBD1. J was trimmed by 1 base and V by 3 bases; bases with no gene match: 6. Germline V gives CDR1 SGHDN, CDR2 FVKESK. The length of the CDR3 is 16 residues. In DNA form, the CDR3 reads TGTGCCAGCAGCCAGTGGGGGACAGGGGCTTCCTACGAGCAGTACTTC. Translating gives CASSQWGTGASYEQYF.

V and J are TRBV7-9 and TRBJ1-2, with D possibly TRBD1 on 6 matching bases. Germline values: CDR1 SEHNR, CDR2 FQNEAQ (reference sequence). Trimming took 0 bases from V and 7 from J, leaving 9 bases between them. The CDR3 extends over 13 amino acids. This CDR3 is CASSLATGGGYTF. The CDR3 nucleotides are TGTGCCAGCAGCTTAGCGACAGGCGGTGGCTACACCTTC.

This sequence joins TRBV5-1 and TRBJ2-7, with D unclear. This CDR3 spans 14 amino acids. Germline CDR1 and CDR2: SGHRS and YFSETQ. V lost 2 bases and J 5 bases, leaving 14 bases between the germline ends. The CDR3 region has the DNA TGCGCCAGCAGCTTTGCCAGAAGCCTAGACGAGCAGTACTTC. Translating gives CASSFARSLDEQYF.

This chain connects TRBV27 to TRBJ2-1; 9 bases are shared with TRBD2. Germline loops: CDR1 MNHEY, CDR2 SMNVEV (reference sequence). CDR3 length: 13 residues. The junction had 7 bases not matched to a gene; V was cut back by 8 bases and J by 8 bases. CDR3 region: CASRRGLAYEQFF. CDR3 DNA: TGTGCCAGCCGTCGGGGACTAGCCTATGAGCAGTTCTTC.

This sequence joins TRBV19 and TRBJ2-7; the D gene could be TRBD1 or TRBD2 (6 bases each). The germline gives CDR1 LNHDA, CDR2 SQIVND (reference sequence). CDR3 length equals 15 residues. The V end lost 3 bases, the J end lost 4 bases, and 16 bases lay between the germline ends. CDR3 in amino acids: CASSIGGGNRYEQYF. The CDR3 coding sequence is TGTGCCAGTAGTATCGGAGGGGGAAATCGGTACGAGCAGTACTTC.

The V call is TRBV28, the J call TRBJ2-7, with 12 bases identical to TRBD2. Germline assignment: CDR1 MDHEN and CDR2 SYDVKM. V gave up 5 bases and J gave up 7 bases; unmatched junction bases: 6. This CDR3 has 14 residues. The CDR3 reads CASSTSGRLLEQYF. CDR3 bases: TGTGCCAGCAGTACTAGCGGGAGGTTATTAGAGCAGTACTTC.

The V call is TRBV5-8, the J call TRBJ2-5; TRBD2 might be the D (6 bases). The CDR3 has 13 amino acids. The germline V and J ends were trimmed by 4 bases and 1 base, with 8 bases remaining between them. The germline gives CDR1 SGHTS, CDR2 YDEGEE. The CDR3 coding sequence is TGTGCCAGCAGCCCCGGGGGCCAAGAGACCCAGTACTTC. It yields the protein CASSPGGQETQYF.

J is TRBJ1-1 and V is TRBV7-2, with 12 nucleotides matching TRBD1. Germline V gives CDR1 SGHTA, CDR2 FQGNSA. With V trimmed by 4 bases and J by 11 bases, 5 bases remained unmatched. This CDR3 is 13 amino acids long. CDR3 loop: CASSSGTGGAAFF. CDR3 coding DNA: TGTGCCAGCAGCTCCGGGACAGGGGGCGCGGCTTTCTTT.

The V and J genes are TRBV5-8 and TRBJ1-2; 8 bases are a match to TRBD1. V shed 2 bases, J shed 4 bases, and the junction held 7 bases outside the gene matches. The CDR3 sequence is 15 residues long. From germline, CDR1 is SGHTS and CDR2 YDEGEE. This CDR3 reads CASSFVDRAAYGYTF. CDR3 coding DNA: TGTGCCAGCAGCTTCGTGGACAGGGCTGCCTATGGCTACACCTTC.

The CDR3 reads CASSATGGKETQYF. The CDR3 DNA sequence: TGTGCCAGCAGCGCTACAGGGGGGAAAGAGACCCAGTACTTC. The gene calls are TRBV9 and TRBJ2-5; 8 bases agree with TRBD1. The junction had 4 bases not matched to a gene; V was cut back by 3 bases and J by 3 bases. Germline V gives CDR1 SGDLS, CDR2 YYNGEE. There are 14 residues in the CDR3.

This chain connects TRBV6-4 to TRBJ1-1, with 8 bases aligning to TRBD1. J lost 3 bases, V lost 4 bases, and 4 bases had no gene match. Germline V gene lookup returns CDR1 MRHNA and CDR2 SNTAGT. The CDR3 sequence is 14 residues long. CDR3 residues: CASSARGQDTEAFF. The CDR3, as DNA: TGTGCCAGCAGTGCCAGGGGGCAAGACACTGAAGCTTTCTTT.

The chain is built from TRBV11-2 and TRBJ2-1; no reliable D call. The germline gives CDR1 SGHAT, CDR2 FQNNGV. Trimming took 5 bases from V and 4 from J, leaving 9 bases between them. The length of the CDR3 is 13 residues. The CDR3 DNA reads TGTGCCAGCAGCAGAGGTCTGTACAATGAGCAGTTCTTC. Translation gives CASSRGLYNEQFF.

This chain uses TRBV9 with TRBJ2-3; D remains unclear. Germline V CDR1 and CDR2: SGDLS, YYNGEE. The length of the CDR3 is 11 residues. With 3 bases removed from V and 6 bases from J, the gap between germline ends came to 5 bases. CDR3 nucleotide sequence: TGTGCCAGCAGCGCGGCCGATACGCAGTATTTT. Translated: CASSAADTQYF. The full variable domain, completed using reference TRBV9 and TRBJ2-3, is DSGVTQTPKHLITATGQRVTLRCSPRSGDLSVYWYQQSLDQGLQFLIQYYNGEERAKGNILERFSAQQFPDLHSELNLSSLELGDSALYFCASSAADTQYFGPGTRLTVL.

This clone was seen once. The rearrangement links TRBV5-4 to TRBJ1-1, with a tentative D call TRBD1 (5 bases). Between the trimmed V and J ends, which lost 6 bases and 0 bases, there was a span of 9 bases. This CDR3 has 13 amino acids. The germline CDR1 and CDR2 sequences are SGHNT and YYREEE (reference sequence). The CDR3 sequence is CASTSGMNTEAFF. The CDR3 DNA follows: TGTGCCAGCACCTCAGGGATGAACACTGAAGCTTTCTTT.

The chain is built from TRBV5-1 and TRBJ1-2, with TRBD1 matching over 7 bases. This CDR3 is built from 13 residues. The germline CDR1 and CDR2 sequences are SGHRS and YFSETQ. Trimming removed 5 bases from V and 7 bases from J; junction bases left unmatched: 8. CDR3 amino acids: CASSSTGDGGYTF. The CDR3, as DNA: TGCGCCAGCAGTTCAACAGGGGACGGTGGCTACACCTTC.

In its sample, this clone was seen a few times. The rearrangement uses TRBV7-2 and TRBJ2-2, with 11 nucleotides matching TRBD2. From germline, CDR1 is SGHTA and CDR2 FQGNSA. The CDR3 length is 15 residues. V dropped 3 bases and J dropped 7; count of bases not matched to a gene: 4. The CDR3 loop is CASSFSGRVDGELFF. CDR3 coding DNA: TGTGCCAGCAGCTTTAGCGGGAGGGTGGACGGGGAGCTGTTTTTT. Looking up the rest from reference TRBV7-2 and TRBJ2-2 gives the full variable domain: GAGVSQSPSNKVTEKGKDVELRCDPISGHTALYWYRQSLGQGLEFLIYFQGNSAPDKSGLPSDRFSAERTGGSVSTLTIQRTQQEDSAVYLCASSFSGRVDGELFFGEGSRLTVL.

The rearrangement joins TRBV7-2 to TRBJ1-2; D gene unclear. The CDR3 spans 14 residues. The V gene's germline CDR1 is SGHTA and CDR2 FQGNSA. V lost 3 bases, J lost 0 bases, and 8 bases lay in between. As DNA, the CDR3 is TGTGCCAGCAGCTTCGGCAGTCCTAACTATGGCTACACCTTC. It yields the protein CASSFGSPNYGYTF.